This T cell receptor (beta chain) originates from a study of metastatic and nonmetastatic thyroid tumors. Study in general: Comparison of repertoires was carried out across blood and tumor or nodule tissue from malignant and benign thyroid patients.

The CDR3 totals 14 residues. From germline, CDR1 is SGHTA and CDR2 FQGNSA. V was shortened by 6 bases and J by 6 bases, with 15 bases between the two germline ends. Thyroid surgery was preceded by no treatment in any patient. Original methodology: Construction of a distant-metastasis classifier for papillary thyroid cancer relied on CDR3 differences across clinicopathological groups. TCRdb recomputed clones from the PCR reads via MiXCR. The V and J calls follow TCRdb's processing rather than the paper's. The sample lists 15,000 to 25,000 clones; about 25% were seen once. General observations from the study: Reportedly, malignant thyroid tumors had significantly higher TCR beta diversity than benign nodules, in blood and tumor.

A word on this clone: What it binds is unknown.

This TCR derives from a male donor with papillary thyroid cancer or a benign thyroid nodule (not recorded which). Some clones in this sample may be carry-over from other donors' samples. Sequencing input: blood. This rearrangement joins TRBV7-2 to TRBJ2-1, with D perhaps matching TRBD1 or TRBD2 (5 bases each). CDR3 sequence: CASRTGGLGNEQFF. As DNA, the CDR3 is TGTGCCAGCAGAACAGGTGGACTGGGCAATGAGCAGTTCTTC. Combining the CDR3 with reference TRBV7-2 and TRBJ2-1 gives the whole variable domain GAGVSQSPSNKVTEKGKDVELRCDPISGHTALYWYRQSLGQGLEFLIYFQGNSAPDKSGLPSDRFSAERTGGSVSTLTIQRTQQEDSAVYLCASRTGGLGNEQFFGPGTRLTVL.